This T cell receptor beta chain originates from a study of Ad26.COV2.S vaccination and SARS-CoV-2 variants. Study summary: Donor allocation was to the COV1001 Ad26.COV2.S trial arm.

Only in-frame clones appear in the TCRdb table, and some are missing; sequencing was by immunoSEQ multiplex PCR. The sample includes hundreds of thousands of clones, approximately 92% seen only once; the top ten take over 9%. About this clone: Its cognate antigen is unknown.

The study, taken as a whole, reports: Reports say spike-specific CD8+ and CD4+ T cell responses covered substantial breadth after vaccination. Assessments of TCR breadth and depth may have underestimated the total T cell responses.

Germline-derived CDR1 and CDR2 are MNHEY and SVGAGI. V lost 6 bases and J lost 7; bases outside the gene matches: 7. The CDR3 has 13 amino acids. Treatment specified: around 19 received Ad26.COV2.S at low or high dose, single or two shots; roughly five received placebo; per-sample allocation not given. Sample collection was performed on day 63 after the first vaccine or placebo injection. Expression of Wuhan-strain SARS-CoV-2 spike came from the Ad26 vector that formed the vaccine. This rearrangement joins TRBV6-5 to TRBJ1-1; 8 bases fit TRBD1. The sequence derives from a person between 18 and 60 years old who received the Ad26.COV2.S COVID-19 vaccine or a placebo. The source was peripheral blood, collected in a trial of Ad26.COV2.S vaccine versus placebo. For the CDR3, the DNA is TGTGCCAGCAGAGTCCGGGACAGGTATGAAGCTTTCTTT. It translates to CASRVRDRYEAFF.